This T cell receptor beta chain was obtained from a study of glioma-infiltrating T cells. TCR alpha and beta CDR3 regions were amplified from RNA using iRepertoire nested multiplex PCR. In TCRdb, the multiplex PCR reads were re-called with MiXCR into one record per CDR3 protein. Seen here are 300,000 to 400,000 distinct CDR3 sequences, 35% to 45% observed once, and the top ten hold about 11%. A note on this clonotype: Its specificity is unknown.

CDR1 and CDR2 from the germline V gene are ENHRY and SYGVKD. Germline trimming cut 5 bases from V and 4 bases from J; bases unmatched to any gene: 12. This CDR3 spans 16 amino acids. General study findings and limits: Patients with low tissue-blood divergence carried a signature set of shared blood CDR3 motifs. Tissue and blood shared very few CDR3 sequences. Tissue-blood divergence was below expectation in non-neoplastic patients, above in gliomas.

The chain couples TRBV10-3 to TRBJ2-7; 9 bases line up with TRBD2. Source material: glioma tissue, nonneoplastic brain tissue, or PBMCs (not recorded which). The clonotype comes from a human donor with low-grade glioma or glioblastoma, undergoing nonglioma brain surgery, or in good health (not recorded which). CDR3 nucleotide sequence: TGTGCCATCAGTACCTATCCGGGACTAGCCAGTTACGAGCAGTACTTC. It is translated as CAISTYPGLASYEQYF.